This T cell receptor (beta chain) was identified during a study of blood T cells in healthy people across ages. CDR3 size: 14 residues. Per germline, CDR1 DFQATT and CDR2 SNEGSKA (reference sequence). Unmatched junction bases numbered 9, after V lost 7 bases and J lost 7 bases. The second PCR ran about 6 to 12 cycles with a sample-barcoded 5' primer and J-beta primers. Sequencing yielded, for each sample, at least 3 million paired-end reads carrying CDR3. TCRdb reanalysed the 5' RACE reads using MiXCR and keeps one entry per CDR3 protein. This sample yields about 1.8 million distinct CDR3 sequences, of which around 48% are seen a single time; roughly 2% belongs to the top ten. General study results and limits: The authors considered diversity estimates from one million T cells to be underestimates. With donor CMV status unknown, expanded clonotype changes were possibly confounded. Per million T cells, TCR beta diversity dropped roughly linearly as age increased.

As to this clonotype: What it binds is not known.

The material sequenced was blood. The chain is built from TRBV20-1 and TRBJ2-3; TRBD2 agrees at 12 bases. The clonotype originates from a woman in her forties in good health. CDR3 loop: CSGPKGLAGNTQYF. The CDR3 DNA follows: TGCAGTGGACCCAAAGGACTAGCGGGGAATACGCAGTATTTT.